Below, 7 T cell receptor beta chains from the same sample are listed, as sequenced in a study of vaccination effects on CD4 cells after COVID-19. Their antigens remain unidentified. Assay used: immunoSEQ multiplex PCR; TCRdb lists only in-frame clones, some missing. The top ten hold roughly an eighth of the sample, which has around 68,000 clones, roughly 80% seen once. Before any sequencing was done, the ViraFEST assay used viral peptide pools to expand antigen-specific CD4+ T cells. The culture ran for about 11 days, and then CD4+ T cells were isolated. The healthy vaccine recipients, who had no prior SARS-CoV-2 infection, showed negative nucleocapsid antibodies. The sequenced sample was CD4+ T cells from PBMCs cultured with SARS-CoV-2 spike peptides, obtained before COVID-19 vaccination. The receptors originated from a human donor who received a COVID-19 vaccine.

The CDR3 is CASSLRGGSTDTQYF. In DNA form, the CDR3 reads TGTGCCAGCAGCTTACGCGGGGGGAGCACAGATACGCAGTATTTT. The V call is TRBV7-2, the J call TRBJ2-3; 8 bases line up with TRBD2. With 2 bases clipped from V and 0 bases from J, the junction kept 1 base outside the gene matches. Germline V gene sequence: CDR1 SGHTA, CDR2 FQGNSA. The length of the CDR3 is 15 residues.

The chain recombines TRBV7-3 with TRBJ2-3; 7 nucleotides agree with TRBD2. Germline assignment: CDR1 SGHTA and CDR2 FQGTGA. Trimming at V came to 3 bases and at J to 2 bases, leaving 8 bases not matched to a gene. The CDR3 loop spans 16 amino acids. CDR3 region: CASSFQAGISTDTQYF. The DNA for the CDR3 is TGTGCCAGCAGCTTTCAAGCGGGGATTTCCACAGATACGCAGTATTTT.

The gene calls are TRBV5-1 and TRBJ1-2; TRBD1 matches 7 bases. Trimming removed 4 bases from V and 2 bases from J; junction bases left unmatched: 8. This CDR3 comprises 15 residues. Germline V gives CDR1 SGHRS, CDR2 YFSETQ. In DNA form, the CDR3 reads TGCGCCAGCAGCCTGCAGGGGGGGGCGAACTATGGCTACACCTTC. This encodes CASSLQGGANYGYTF.

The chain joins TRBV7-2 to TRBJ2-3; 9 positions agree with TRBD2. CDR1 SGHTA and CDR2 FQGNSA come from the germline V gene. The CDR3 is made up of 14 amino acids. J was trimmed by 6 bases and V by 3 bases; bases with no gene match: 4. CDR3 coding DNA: TGTGCCAGCAGCTTGCGGGAGGGGGCGGATACGCAGTATTTT. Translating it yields CASSLREGADTQYF.

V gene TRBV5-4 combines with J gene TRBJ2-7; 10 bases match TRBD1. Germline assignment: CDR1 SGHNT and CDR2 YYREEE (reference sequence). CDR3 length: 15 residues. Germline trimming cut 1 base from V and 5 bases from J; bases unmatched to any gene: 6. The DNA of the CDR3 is TGTGCCAGCAGCTTGACGGGACAGGGGATCCACGAGCAGTACGTC. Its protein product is CASSLTGQGIHEQYV.

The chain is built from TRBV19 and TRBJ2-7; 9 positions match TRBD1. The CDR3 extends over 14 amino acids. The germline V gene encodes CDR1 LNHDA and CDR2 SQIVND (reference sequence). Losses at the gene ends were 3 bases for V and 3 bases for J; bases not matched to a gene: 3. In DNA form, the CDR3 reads TGTGCCAGTAGTATGACAGGGGGAAGCTACGAGCAGTACGTC. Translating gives CASSMTGGSYEQYV.

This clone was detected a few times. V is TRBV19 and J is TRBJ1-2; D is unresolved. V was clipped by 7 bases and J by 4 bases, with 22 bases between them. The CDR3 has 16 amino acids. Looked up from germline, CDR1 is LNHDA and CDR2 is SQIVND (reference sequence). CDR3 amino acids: CASTSLQSGAVYGYTF. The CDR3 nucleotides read TGTGCCAGTACCTCCCTCCAGTCGGGCGCTGTCTATGGCTACACCTTC. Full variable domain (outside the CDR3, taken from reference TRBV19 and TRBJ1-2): DGGITQSPKYLFRKEGQNVTLSCEQNLNHDAMYWYRQDPGQGLRLIYYSQIVNDFQKGDIAEGYSVSREKKESFPLTVTSAQKNPTAFYLCASTSLQSGAVYGYTFGSGTRLTVV.